Presented here are 30 T cell receptor beta chains from one specimen sequenced in a study of PD-1 blockade in mismatch repair-deficient tumors. Clones were sequenced by immunoSEQ multiplex PCR, and TCRdb holds only the in-frame ones, with some missing. The sample shows roughly 130,000 clones, about nine tenths of them seen only once. Material: peripheral blood, obtained almost 74 weeks after starting pembrolizumab. The receptors stem from an adult with mismatch repair-deficient cancer.

This clone was observed a single time. This CDR3 is also generated by other DNA sequences in the sample. V is TRBV11-2 and J is TRBJ2-7; D ambiguous. CDR3 length: 12 residues. V lost 1 base to trimming and J lost 3 bases, with 4 bases between them. The germline V gene encodes CDR1 SGHAT and CDR2 FQNNGV. The CDR3 coding sequence is TGTGCCAGCAGCTTAGTGGTCTACGAGCAGTACTTC. Translated, it gives CASSLVVYEQYF.

The chain links TRBV7-9 to TRBJ2-7, with 12 positions matching TRBD1. The CDR3 spans 18 residues. Germline CDR1 SEHNR, CDR2 FQNEAQ (reference sequence). With V trimmed by 5 bases and J by 3 bases, 14 bases remained unmatched. The CDR3 loop reads CASSNRDRGPSLIYEQYF. The CDR3, as DNA: TGTGCCAGCAGCAACCGGGACAGGGGGCCAAGTTTAATCTACGAGCAGTACTTC.

The rearrangement links TRBV7-2 to TRBJ2-1; TRBD2 might be the D (5 bases). CDR1 and CDR2 from the germline V gene are SGHTA and FQGNSA. The V end lost 6 bases, the J end lost 0 bases, and 15 bases lay between the germline ends. The CDR3 runs to 16 residues. CDR3 nucleotide sequence: TGTGCCAGCAGTCTAAACAGCGGAAGCTCCTACAATGAGCAGTTCTTC. As protein: CASSLNSGSSYNEQFF.

The CDR3 DNA reads TGTGCCAGCCAACGGACTAGCGGGAGTCGGGGGGAGCTGTTTTTT. Its translation is CASQRTSGSRGELFF. The rearrangement uses TRBV9 and TRBJ2-2; the match to TRBD2 covers 13 bases. CDR1 and CDR2 (germline): SGDLS, YYNGEE. Trimming at V came to 7 bases and at J to 8 bases, leaving 8 bases not matched to a gene. The CDR3 is 15 amino acids.

A single count supports this clone. The chain joins TRBV7-9 to TRBJ2-3, with no clear D. Trimming took off 3 bases at V and 1 base at J, with 8 bases between the two ends. From germline, CDR1 is SEHNR and CDR2 FQNEAQ (reference sequence). The CDR3 length is 14 residues. Written as DNA, the CDR3 is TGTGCCAGCAGCTTCCCAACCGGCACAGATACGCAGTATTTT. This sequence encodes CASSFPTGTDTQYF.

This sequence joins TRBV6-6 and TRBJ1-5; tentative D call: TRBD1 (6 bases). The CDR3 is 14 amino acids. CDR1 and CDR2 (germline): MNHNY, SVGAGI (reference sequence). Trimming took 6 bases from V and 8 from J, leaving 17 bases between them. CDR3 in DNA: TGTGCCAGCAGATTACAGGGAGGCCGGAAGCCCCAGCATTTT. It translates to CASRLQGGRKPQHF.

The V and J genes are TRBV29-1 and TRBJ2-7; possibly TRBD1 for D (7 bases). The V end was cut by 4 bases, the J end by 1 base, with 20 bases between. The germline V gene encodes CDR1 SQVTM and CDR2 ANQGSEA. The CDR3 is 16 amino acids. Written as DNA, the CDR3 is TGCAGCGTTGTGGTCGGGGGACAGCGCTTATCCTACGAGCAGTACTTC. It is translated as CSVVVGGQRLSYEQYF.

In DNA, the CDR3 is TGTGCCAGCAGCTTAGTTCCCCAGCCTAACTATGGCTACACCTTC. As protein: CASSLVPQPNYGYTF. The chain carries TRBV7-2 and TRBJ1-2, with D hard to call. In germline, CDR1 is SGHTA, CDR2 FQGNSA. The CDR3 contains 15 residues. The V gene lost 1 base and the J gene lost 0 bases, with 9 bases spanning the gap. The whole variable domain, filled in from reference TRBV7-2 and TRBJ1-2, reads GAGVSQSPSNKVTEKGKDVELRCDPISGHTALYWYRQSLGQGLEFLIYFQGNSAPDKSGLPSDRFSAERTGGSVSTLTIQRTQQEDSAVYLCASSLVPQPNYGYTFGSGTRLTVV.

The V gene is TRBV30, the J gene TRBJ1-1, with TRBD1 identical over 7 bases. The CDR3 extends over 12 amino acids. CDR1 GTSNPN and CDR2 SVGIG come from the germline V gene (reference sequence). J was trimmed by 8 bases and V by 3 bases; bases with no gene match: 6. The CDR3 loop reads CAWRRGLSEAFF. The CDR3 DNA is TGTGCCTGGAGGAGGGGGCTCAGCGAAGCTTTCTTT.

The genes are TRBV9 and TRBJ2-7; D is unresolved. Trimming took 4 bases from V and 7 from J, leaving 12 bases between them. The CDR3 covers 12 residues. Germline V gene sequence: CDR1 SGDLS, CDR2 YYNGEE. This CDR3 reads CASSSPRVEQYF. The CDR3 region has the DNA TGTGCCAGCAGCTCCCCTCGGGTGGAGCAGTACTTC.

Comments on this clone: At one end the junction does not follow the germline gene, possibly because of a read error. The chain is built from TRBV7-7 and TRBJ2-3, with 7 positions matching TRBD1. CDR3 length equals 14 residues. CDR1 and CDR2 from the germline V gene are SSHAT and FNYEAQ (reference sequence). This CDR3 reads CASSLRTGPDTQYF. CDR3 nucleotides: TGTGCTAGCAGCCTCAGGACAGGCCCAGATACGCAGTATTTT.

V is TRBV11-2 and J is TRBJ2-7; 7 bases are shared with TRBD2. Germline V gene sequence: CDR1 SGHAT, CDR2 FQNNGV. This CDR3 comprises 17 residues. V gave up 5 bases and J gave up 2 bases; unmatched junction bases: 15. CDR3 in amino acids: CASSPLSGLAATYEQYF. In DNA form, the CDR3 reads TGTGCCAGCAGCCCCCTTTCCGGCCTAGCGGCCACCTACGAGCAGTACTTC.

In DNA, the CDR3 is TGTGCCAGCAGCTTGGGCCCGATGCAGACCTACGAGCAGTACTTC. Its protein product is CASSLGPMQTYEQYF. The rearrangement uses TRBV5-6 and TRBJ2-7; D unclear. Trimming left V 0 bases short and J 2 bases short, with 12 bases between. CDR3 size: 15 residues. Germline V gene lookup returns CDR1 SGHDT and CDR2 YYEEEE.

The chain has TRBV28 and TRBJ2-4, with D hard to call. Germline lookup yields CDR1 MDHEN and CDR2 SYDVKM. This CDR3 has 12 amino acids. With 2 bases removed from V and 12 bases from J, the gap between germline ends came to 11 bases. The CDR3 protein is CASSLRTMAQYF. The CDR3 DNA sequence: TGTGCCAGCAGTTTAAGGACGATGGCTCAGTACTTC.

The J gene is TRBJ1-5, the V gene TRBV4-1, with D unresolved. V was pared by 1 base and J by 7 bases, with 14 bases between. The CDR3 totals 15 residues. In germline, CDR1 is MGHRA, CDR2 YSYEKL. This CDR3 reads CASSQGPGREQPQHF. The CDR3 bases are TGCGCCAGCAGCCAAGGCCCGGGCCGGGAGCAGCCCCAGCATTTT.

The V gene is TRBV4-1, the J gene TRBJ1-1; D gene ambiguous. V was trimmed by 1 base and J by 0 bases, leaving 6 bases between them. Germline CDR1 reads MGHRA; CDR2 reads YSYEKL. The CDR3 extends over 14 amino acids. CDR3 amino acids: CASSQAYVNTEAFF. CDR3 DNA sequence: TGCGCCAGCAGCCAAGCCTACGTGAACACTGAAGCTTTCTTT.

In its sample, this clone was seen once. The genes are TRBV21-1 and TRBJ2-1; TRBD2, as called in the table, went unchecked against the DNA. TRBV21-1 is a documented pseudogene. This CDR3 contains 16 residues. In DNA form, the CDR3 reads TGTGCCAGCAGCATCCGGGGAAGCGGGAGAGACAATGAGCAGTTCTTC. Residues: CASSIRGSGRDNEQFF.

The chain has TRBV5-6 and TRBJ2-5; no clear D. The germline V gene has CDR1 SGHDT and CDR2 YYEEEE. The V end was cut by 2 bases, the J end by 0 bases, with 11 bases between. This CDR3 contains 15 residues. The CDR3 region is CASSFGSTYQETQYF. The CDR3 DNA reads TGTGCCAGCAGCTTCGGCAGCACCTACCAAGAGACCCAGTACTTC. Drawing the rest from reference TRBV5-6 and TRBJ2-5, the complete variable domain is DAGVTQSPTHLIKTRGQQVTLRCSPKSGHDTVSWYQQALGQGPQFIFQYYEEEERQRGNFPDRFSGHQFPNYSSELNVNALLLGDSALYLCASSFGSTYQETQYFGPGTRLLVL.

This sequence joins TRBV30 and TRBJ2-2; D call uncertain. Germline assignment: CDR1 GTSNPN and CDR2 SVGIG (reference sequence). V was pared by 2 bases and J by 7 bases, with 14 bases between. The CDR3 extends over 14 amino acids. This chain's CDR3 is CAWSPSFPIGELFF. Here the CDR3 DNA reads TGTGCCTGGAGTCCAAGTTTTCCCATCGGGGAGCTGTTTTTT.

J is TRBJ1-2 and V is TRBV27; 8 bases map to TRBD1. The ends lost 6 bases at V and 6 bases at J; junction bases unmatched: 18. There are 17 residues in the CDR3. Germline CDR1 is MNHEY and CDR2 is SMNVEV (reference sequence). The CDR3 DNA follows: TGTGCCAGCAGCAAGATCGGGACAGGACCAAAGGGCGATGGCTACACCTTC. Translating gives CASSKIGTGPKGDGYTF.

Comment on this clone: The DNA is omitted, as the CDR3 cannot be located on it reliably, and the CDR3 follows TCRdb's listing. The chain is built from TRBV7-2 and TRBJ2-7; the table's D gene call, TRBD2, was not cross checked with the DNA. Counting both end residues, the CDR3 totals 14 amino acids. Germline V gives CDR1 SGHTA, CDR2 FQGNSA. The CDR3 protein is CASSLGVASGSKYF.

V gene TRBV4-1 combines with J gene TRBJ1-1, with D maybe TRBD1 (5 bases). The germline gives CDR1 MGHRA, CDR2 YSYEKL. The ends were cut back, 4 bases at V and 6 bases at J, with 18 bases in the middle. The CDR3 loop spans 15 amino acids. The CDR3 here is CASSLRAGSRSEAFF. The CDR3 region has the DNA TGCGCCAGCAGCCTTCGCGCAGGGAGCAGATCTGAAGCTTTCTTT.

CDR3 protein: CASSMTSGSYNEQFF. As DNA, the CDR3 is TGTGCCAGTAGTATGACTAGCGGCTCCTACAATGAGCAGTTCTTC. The chain recombines TRBV19 with TRBJ2-1; TRBD2 agrees at 9 bases. V shed 3 bases and J 0 bases; nucleotides not matched to a gene: 0. CDR1 LNHDA and CDR2 SQIVND come from the germline V gene (reference sequence). The CDR3 sequence is 15 residues long.

A few counts support this clone. This rearrangement joins TRBV27 to TRBJ1-4; a possible D gene is TRBD1 (6 bases). Trimming removed 6 bases from V and 4 bases from J, with 12 bases in between. The germline CDR1 and CDR2 sequences are MNHEY and SMNVEV (reference sequence). The CDR3 has 14 amino acids. The CDR3 protein is CASRQNRDNEKLFF. In DNA, the CDR3 is TGTGCCAGCAGACAGAACAGGGATAATGAAAAACTGTTTTTT.

This clone occurred a few times. This CDR3 reads CASSPDRGVKPQHF. In DNA form, the CDR3 reads TGCGCCAGCAGCCCAGACAGGGGTGTGAAGCCCCAGCATTTT. The chain employs TRBV4-1 and TRBJ1-5; 8 bases are shared with TRBD1. Germline CDR1 is MGHRA and CDR2 is YSYEKL. V lost 4 bases, J lost 8 bases, and 7 bases stayed unmatched. The CDR3 extends over 14 amino acids.

This chain joins TRBV5-6 and TRBJ2-7; D might be TRBD2 (6 bases). Germline assignment: CDR1 SGHDT and CDR2 YYEEEE. Trimming stripped 4 bases from V and 3 bases from J, with 11 bases between. The CDR3 totals 13 residues. This chain's CDR3 is CASSPGSYYEQYF. In DNA, the CDR3 is TGTGCCAGCAGCCCCGGGAGCTACTACGAGCAGTACTTC.

The chain is built from TRBV7-9 and TRBJ2-7, with D maybe TRBD2 (6 bases). Per germline, CDR1 SEHNR and CDR2 FQNEAQ (reference sequence). The CDR3 is 14 residues long. Trimming took off 5 bases at V and 2 bases at J, with 13 bases between the two ends. The CDR3 region has the DNA TGTGCCAGCAGCCCGCGGGACGGAGCCTACGAGCAGTACTTC. It codes for CASSPRDGAYEQYF.

V gene TRBV11-2 combines with J gene TRBJ2-7, with D unclear. Germline V gene data show CDR1 as SGHAT and CDR2 as FQNNGV. The CDR3 covers 14 residues. V was pared by 1 base and J by 3 bases, with 10 bases between. CDR3 sequence: CASSLGSRGYEQYF. The CDR3 DNA reads as TGTGCCAGCAGCTTAGGGAGTCGAGGCTACGAGCAGTACTTC.

The genes are TRBV2 and TRBJ2-1, with 10 bases fitting TRBD2. V gave up 2 bases and J gave up 1 base; unmatched junction bases: 17. The CDR3 is 21 residues long. Germline V gene data show CDR1 as SNHLY and CDR2 as FYNNEI. The CDR3 here is CASSEQPTSGITARSYNEQFF. The CDR3, as DNA: TGTGCCAGCAGTGAACAACCAACTAGCGGGATTACCGCGAGGTCCTACAATGAGCAGTTCTTC.

This clone showed up just once. The chain carries TRBV5-6 and TRBJ2-7; the match to TRBD2 covers 8 bases. Looked up from germline, CDR1 is SGHDT and CDR2 is YYEEEE. The V and J ends lost 4 bases and 4 bases, in that order; junction bases with no gene match: 7. The CDR3 is 14 residues long. This CDR3 is CASSLGTRDYEQYF. DNA for the CDR3: TGTGCCAGCAGCCTTGGGACTAGGGATTACGAGCAGTACTTC.